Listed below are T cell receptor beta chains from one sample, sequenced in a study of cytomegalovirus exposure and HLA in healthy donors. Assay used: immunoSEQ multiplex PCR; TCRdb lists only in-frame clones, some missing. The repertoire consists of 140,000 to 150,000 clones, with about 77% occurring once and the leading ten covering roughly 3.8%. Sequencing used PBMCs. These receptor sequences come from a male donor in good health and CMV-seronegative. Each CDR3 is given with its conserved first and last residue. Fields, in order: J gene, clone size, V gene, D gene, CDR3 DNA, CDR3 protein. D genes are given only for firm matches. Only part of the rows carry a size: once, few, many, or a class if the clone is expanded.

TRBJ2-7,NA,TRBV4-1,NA,TGCGCCAGCAGCGTAGGGACACTTAGTCCCTACGAGCAGTACTTC,CASSVGTLSPYEQYF
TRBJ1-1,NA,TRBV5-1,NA,TGCGCCAGCAGCTTCGTGGTGGGGGCAGTCACTGAAGCTTTCTTT,CASSFVVGAVTEAFF
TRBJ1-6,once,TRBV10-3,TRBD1,TGTGCCATCAGTGTGATCAGGGGGCGAGATTCACCCCTCCACTTT,CAISVIRGRDSPLHF
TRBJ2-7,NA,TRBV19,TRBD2,TGTGCCAGTAGTATGGCGGGGGGGAATGGGGAGCAGTACTTC,CASSMAGGNGEQYF
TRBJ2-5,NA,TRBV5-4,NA,TGTGCCAGCAGCCCCCCGCTAGGACATCAAGAGACCCAGTACTTC,CASSPPLGHQETQYF
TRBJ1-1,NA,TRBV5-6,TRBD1,TGTGCCAGCAACCGGGACAGGTTAGAAACTTTCTTT,CASNRDRLETFF
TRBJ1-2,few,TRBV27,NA,TGTGCCAGCAGAGTAGGAGGGAACTATGGCTACACCTTC,CASRVGGNYGYTF
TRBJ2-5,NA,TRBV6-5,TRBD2,TGTGCCAGCAGCTCCGGGACTAGCAGGCAGACCCAGTACTTC,CASSSGTSRQTQYF
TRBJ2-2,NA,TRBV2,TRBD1,TGTGCCAGCTTCCGACAGGGTGCGACCGGGGAGCTGTTTTTT,CASFRQGATGELFF
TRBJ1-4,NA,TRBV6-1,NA,TGTGCCAGCGGGCAAGGATGGAAACTGTTTTTT,CASGQGWKLFF
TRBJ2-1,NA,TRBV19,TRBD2,TGTGCCAGTAGTCCTCTAGCGGGGGCGATCTCTAATGAGCAGTTCTTC,CASSPLAGAISNEQFF
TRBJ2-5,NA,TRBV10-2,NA,TGCGCCAGCAGTGAGTCGGACTATAGGCAGTACTTC,CASSESDYRQYF
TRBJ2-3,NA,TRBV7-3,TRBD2,TGTGCCAGCAGCTTAACGGCGGGAGGGGGGGGAGGCACAGATACGCAGTATTTT,CASSLTAGGGGGTDTQYF
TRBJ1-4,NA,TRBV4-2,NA,TGTGCCAGCAGCCATCCGACAGGCGCCCAGAATGAAAAACTGTTTTTT,CASSHPTGAQNEKLFF
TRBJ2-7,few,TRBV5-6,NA,TGTGCCAGCAGCTTGGTGGGCGGGATACACGAGCAGTACTTC,CASSLVGGIHEQYF
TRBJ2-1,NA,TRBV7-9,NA,TGTGCCAGCAGGGTAGCGAGGAGCTCCTACAATGAGCAGTTCTTC,CASRVARSSYNEQFF
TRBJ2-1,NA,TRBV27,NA,TGTGCCAGCCAGAGGGAGGATCTTCCAGGGCAGTTCTTC,CASQREDLPGQFF
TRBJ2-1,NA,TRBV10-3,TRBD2,TGTGCCATCAGTGAGTCGGGACTAGCGGGAGGAATTTACAATGAGCAGTTCTTC,CAISESGLAGGIYNEQFF
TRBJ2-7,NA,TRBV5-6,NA,TGTGCCAGCAGCTTGGCCGCGGGCCTTGCCTACGAGCAGTACTTC,CASSLAAGLAYEQYF
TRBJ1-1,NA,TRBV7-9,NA,TGTGCCAGCAGCTTGGGACAGAACACTGAAGCTTTCTTT,CASSLGQNTEAFF
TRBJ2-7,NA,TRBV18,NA,TGTGCCAGCTCACCCCCGCCAGGAACCTACGAGCAGTACTTC,CASSPPPGTYEQYF
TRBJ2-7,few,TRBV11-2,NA,TGTGCCAGCAGCTTGTACACCTACGAGCAGTACTTC,CASSLYTYEQYF
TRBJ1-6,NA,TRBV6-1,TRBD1,TGTGCCAGCAGTGTCCAGGGGGCTCTTAATTCACCCCTCCACTTT,CASSVQGALNSPLHF
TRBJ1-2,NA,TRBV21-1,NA,TGTGCCAGCAGCGCCCCCGGGAGAACAAGGGGTGGCTACACCTTC,CASSAPGRTRGGYTF
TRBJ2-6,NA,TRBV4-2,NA,TGTGCCAGCAGCCAAGACAGAGGCCAGCCTCGGGGGGCGCCTGGGGCCAACGTCCTGACTTTC,CASSQDRGQPRGAPGANVLTF
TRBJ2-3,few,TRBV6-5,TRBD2,TGTGCCAGCAGTTACTTCGCTAGCGGGAAAGATACGCAGTATTTT,CASSYFASGKDTQYF
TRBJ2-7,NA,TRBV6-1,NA,TGTGCCAGCAAGACGGTATGGAGCTCCTACGAGCAGTACTTC,CASKTVWSSYEQYF
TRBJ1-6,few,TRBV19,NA,TGTGCCAGTAGTAAACTTTCGGGCTCCTATAATTCACCCCTCCACTTT,CASSKLSGSYNSPLHF
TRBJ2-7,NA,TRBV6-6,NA,TGTGCCAGCATAAGGAGTCAGGGCTCCTACGAGCAGTACTTC,CASIRSQGSYEQYF
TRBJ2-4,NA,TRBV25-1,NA,TGTGCCAGCAGTTACTTCCCAGGGGACATTCAGTACTTC,CASSYFPGDIQYF
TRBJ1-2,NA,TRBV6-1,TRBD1,TGTGCCAGCAGGTCGGGACAGGGCAACTATGGCTACACCTTC,CASRSGQGNYGYTF
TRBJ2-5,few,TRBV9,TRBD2,TGTGCCAGCAGCGTTGCGGGGGGCCAAGAGACCCAGTACTTC,CASSVAGGQETQYF
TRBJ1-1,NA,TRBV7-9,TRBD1,TGTGCCAGCAGCTTATCAGGGGGGCGGTACACTGAAGCTTTCTTT,CASSLSGGRYTEAFF
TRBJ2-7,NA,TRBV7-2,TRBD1,TGCGTGGGGACAGGACCTTTCTACGAGCAGTACTTC,CVGTGPFYEQYF
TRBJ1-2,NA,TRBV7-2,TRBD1,TGTGCCAGCAGCACCCAGACAGGGCCTAACTATGGCTACACCTTC,CASSTQTGPNYGYTF